This is a list of T cell receptor beta chains from one sample in a study of T cell repertoires in aging, cancer and after chemotherapy. MiXCR, applied by TCRdb to the multiplex PCR reads, yields one record per CDR3 protein. The profile covers about a thousand distinct CDR3 sequences, with 15% to 25% appearing a single time and 30% to 40% taken by the ten largest. The source material was blood. These receptor sequences come from a human donor with a solid tumor. CDR3s include the opening cysteine and the closing phenylalanine or tryptophan. Each record gives: J gene, V gene, clone size, D gene, CDR3 DNA, CDR3 protein. The D gene is left open where the match is weak. Clone size is not always given. Where it is, it says once, few, many or a class for expanded clones.

J: TRBJ1-2
V: TRBV12-3/TRBV12-4
size: medium-sized
D: .
DNA: TGTGCCAGCAGGAATAGACCCCGGGATGGCTACACCTTC
CDR3: CASRNRPRDGYTF

J: TRBJ1-2
V: TRBV20-1
size: .
D: .
DNA: TGCAGTGCTATTTCGGCAGGGATGAGGAATGGCTACACCTTC
CDR3: CSAISAGMRNGYTF

J: TRBJ2-3
V: TRBV6-1
size: few
D: TRBD1
DNA: TGTGCCAGCAGTGAAAACCCCGGACAGGGCACAGATACGCAGTATTTT
CDR3: CASSENPGQGTDTQYF

J: TRBJ1-5
V: TRBV27
size: .
D: .
DNA: TGTGCCAGCAAGGGGAACGGCAATCAGCCCCAGCATTTT
CDR3: CASKGNGNQPQHF

J: TRBJ1-2
V: TRBV11-2
size: large
D: TRBD1
DNA: TGTGCCAGCAGCTCGACAGGGGGCTTTAACTATGGCTACACCTTC
CDR3: CASSSTGGFNYGYTF

J: TRBJ1-2
V: TRBV20-1
size: large
D: .
DNA: TGCAGTGCTCCCGACAGCCGCAAGGGCTACACCTTC
CDR3: CSAPDSRKGYTF

J: TRBJ2-7
V: TRBV27
size: medium-sized
D: TRBD1
DNA: TGTGCCAGCAGTCCAGGGGGCCTGGGCTCCTACGAGCAGTACTTC
CDR3: CASSPGGLGSYEQYF

J: TRBJ2-5
V: TRBV10-3
size: .
D: .
DNA: TGTGCCATCAGTACCACCGGGACTCACCAAGAGACCCAGTACTTC
CDR3: CAISTTGTHQETQYF

J: TRBJ2-3
V: TRBV7-9
size: .
D: .
DNA: TGTGCCAGCAGCCCCCGGGGCCCAGATACGCAGTATTTT
CDR3: CASSPRGPDTQYF

J: TRBJ1-3
V: TRBV5-1
size: few
D: TRBD1
DNA: TGCGCCAGCAGCACGGACAGGGGAAACACCATATATTTT
CDR3: CASSTDRGNTIYF

J: TRBJ1-4
V: TRBV20-1
size: .
D: TRBD1
DNA: TGCAGTGCTAGAAACCCCCGCGGGACAGGGGATGAAAAACTGTTTTTT
CDR3: CSARNPRGTGDEKLFF

J: TRBJ1-1
V: TRBV12-3/TRBV12-4
size: few
D: .
DNA: TGTGCCATCCACCGAAGGGTGTACACTGAAGCTTTCTTT
CDR3: CAIHRRVYTEAFF

J: TRBJ1-2
V: TRBV12-3/TRBV12-4
size: medium-sized
D: .
DNA: TGTGCCAGTAGCCTCAATCCCACTGGAGGGGCGGTTGGCTACACCTTC
CDR3: CASSLNPTGGAVGYTF

J: TRBJ2-1
V: TRBV6-5
size: .
D: .
DNA: TGTGCCAGCAGTTACCAGTCCGGGACGAGATCCTACAATGAGCAGTTCTTC
CDR3: CASSYQSGTRSYNEQFF

J: TRBJ2-1
V: TRBV7-9
size: few
D: .
DNA: TGTGCCATTGGGGGAATTGGCCACAATGAGCAGTTCTTC
CDR3: CAIGGIGHNEQFF

J: TRBJ1-4
V: TRBV6-6
size: medium-sized
D: .
DNA: TGTGCCATAAGGGTGAATGAAAAACTGTTTTTT
CDR3: CAIRVNEKLFF

J: TRBJ2-1
V: TRBV5-6
size: medium-sized
D: TRBD2
DNA: TGTGCCAGCAGCCCGGGGCGGGGGAGCTCCTACAATGAGCAGTTCTTC
CDR3: CASSPGRGSSYNEQFF

J: TRBJ2-7
V: TRBV7-9
size: large
D: .
DNA: TGTGCCAGCAGCCAAGGGGATCGGCCTTCCTACGAGCAGTACTTC
CDR3: CASSQGDRPSYEQYF

J: TRBJ1-2
V: TRBV7-9
size: large
D: .
DNA: TGTGCCAGCAGCCCCGGACAGAGCCCTGGCTACACCTTC
CDR3: CASSPGQSPGYTF

J: TRBJ2-1
V: TRBV7-6
size: few
D: .
DNA: TGTGCCAGCAGCTTCCACGACTGGAATGAGCAGTTCTTC
CDR3: CASSFHDWNEQFF

J: TRBJ2-4
V: TRBV27
size: few
D: .
DNA: TGTGCCAGCAGTTTATCCTCAGGGTCAGCCAAAAACATTCAGTACTTC
CDR3: CASSLSSGSAKNIQYF

J: TRBJ2-3
V: TRBV29-1
size: few
D: TRBD2
DNA: TGCAGCGTTGAAGATGCCCTAGCGGTGGGTGATACGCAGTATTTT
CDR3: CSVEDALAVGDTQYF

J: TRBJ2-7
V: TRBV21-1
size: few
D: .
DNA: TGTGCCAGCAGCAAAGACAGGGGCAACTACGAGCAGTACTTC
CDR3: CASSKDRGNYEQYF

J: TRBJ1-4
V: TRBV6-1
size: medium-sized
D: TRBD1
DNA: TGTGCCAGCAGGGGGACAGCGGTAGGAAAACTGTTTTTT
CDR3: CASRGTAVGKLFF

J: TRBJ2-1
V: TRBV15
size: .
D: .
DNA: TGTGCCACCAGACCAGTGGGCAGAGAGGACAATGAGCAGTTCTTC
CDR3: CATRPVGREDNEQFF

J: TRBJ2-7
V: TRBV18
size: medium-sized
D: TRBD1
DNA: TGTGCCAGCTCAGTTCGACAGGGGGTAATCTACGAGCAGTACTTC
CDR3: CASSVRQGVIYEQYF

J: TRBJ2-5
V: TRBV12-3/TRBV12-4
size: few
D: TRBD2
DNA: TGTGCCAGCAGTTTACGTAGCGGGGCTCCCGGGACCCAGTACTTC
CDR3: CASSLRSGAPGTQYF

J: TRBJ2-2
V: TRBV30
size: large
D: .
DNA: TGTGCCTGGAGTAAGGGGGGGGACCTGTTTTTT
CDR3: CAWSKGGDLFF

J: TRBJ1-2
V: TRBV11-2
size: medium-sized
D: .
DNA: TGTGCCAGCAGCTTAGATCTCTTGAATTTAGACACCTTC
CDR3: CASSLDLLNLDTF

J: TRBJ1-4
V: TRBV7-9
size: medium-sized
D: .
DNA: TGTGCCAGCAGCTTAACGGGATTCAATGAAAAACTGTTTTTT
CDR3: CASSLTGFNEKLFF

J: TRBJ2-2
V: TRBV21-1
size: few
D: .
DNA: .
CDR3: CAYGCTGELFF

J: TRBJ1-2
V: TRBV6-1
size: large
D: .
DNA: TGTGCCAGCAGTGAAGGGGGAATGTGGTTGAACTATGGCTACACCTTC
CDR3: CASSEGGMWLNYGYTF

J: TRBJ1-5
V: TRBV30
size: medium-sized
D: .
DNA: TGTGCCTGGAGTGTCGGACAAAATGATCAGCCCCAGCATTTT
CDR3: CAWSVGQNDQPQHF

J: TRBJ1-1
V: TRBV11-2
size: .
D: .
DNA: TGTGCCAGCTCCGGAGGCCCAGAAGCTTTCTTT
CDR3: CASSGGPEAFF